This T cell receptor (beta chain) was found in a study of shared clonotypes between healthy human individuals. Study-wide context: Donors had three CD4 naive, three CD4 memory, two CD8 naive and one CD8 memory plate apiece.

This clone appeared many times. The target antigen is unknown. Donors, without exception, were Caucasian adults residing in Nashville, Tennessee. Clones were read by immunoSEQ multiplex PCR, and TCRdb kept only the in-frame ones, dropping some. The data show hundreds of thousands of clones, about two thirds seen once. General study findings and limits: Lower generation probabilities were found for non-shared clonotypes than for those shared by all four donors.

The germline V gene encodes CDR1 MGHRA and CDR2 YSYEKL. After removal of 4 bases from V and 1 base from J, the junction contained 5 bases not matched to a gene. This CDR3 comprises 15 residues. The chain combines TRBV4-1 with TRBJ2-3, with TRBD1 matching over 7 bases. The specimen was memory CD4+ T cells sorted from blood. The subset: CD45RA-negative fraction. This clonotype was sampled from a woman aged 25-40 years in good health. The CDR3 loop reads CASSLQGRGTDTQYF. In DNA form, the CDR3 reads TGCGCCAGCAGCCTACAGGGGCGCGGCACAGATACGCAGTATTTT.